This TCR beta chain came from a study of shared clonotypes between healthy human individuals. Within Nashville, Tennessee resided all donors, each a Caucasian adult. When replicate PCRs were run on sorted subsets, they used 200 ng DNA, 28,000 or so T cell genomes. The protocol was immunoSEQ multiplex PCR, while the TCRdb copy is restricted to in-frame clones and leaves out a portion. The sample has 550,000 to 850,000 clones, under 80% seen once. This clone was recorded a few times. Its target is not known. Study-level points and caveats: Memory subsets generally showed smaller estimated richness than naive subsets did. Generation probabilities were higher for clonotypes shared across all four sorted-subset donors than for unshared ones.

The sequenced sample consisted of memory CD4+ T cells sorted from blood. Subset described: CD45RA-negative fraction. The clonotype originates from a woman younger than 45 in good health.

CDR3 coding DNA: TGTGCCAGCGGGGGGGGAATGGCAACTAATGAAAAACTGTTTTTT. Amino acid sequence: CASGGGMATNEKLFF. The chain carries TRBV28 and TRBJ1-4, with D possibly TRBD1 on 5 matching bases. CDR1 is MDHEN, CDR2 SYDVKM, per germline. CDR3 size: 15 residues. V was cut by 8 bases and J by 0 bases, with 13 bases left in between.